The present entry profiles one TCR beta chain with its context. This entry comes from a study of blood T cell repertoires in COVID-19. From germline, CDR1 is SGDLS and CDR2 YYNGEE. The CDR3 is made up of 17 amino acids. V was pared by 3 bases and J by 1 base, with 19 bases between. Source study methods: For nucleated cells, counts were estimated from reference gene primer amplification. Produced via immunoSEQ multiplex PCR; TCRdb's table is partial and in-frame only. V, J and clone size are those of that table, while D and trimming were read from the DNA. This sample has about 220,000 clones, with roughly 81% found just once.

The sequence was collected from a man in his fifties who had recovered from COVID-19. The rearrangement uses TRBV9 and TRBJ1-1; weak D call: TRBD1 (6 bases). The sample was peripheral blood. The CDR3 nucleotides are TGTGCCAGCAGCGGATCGACAGGCCTTTCACGGAACACTGAAGCTTTCTTT. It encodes CASSGSTGLSRNTEAFF.